Below, 9 T cell receptor beta chains from the same sample are listed, as sequenced in a study of shared clonotypes between healthy human individuals. TCRdb's copy holds only in-frame clones and misses some; the assay was immunoSEQ multiplex PCR. The profile shows millions of clones, 93% of them singletons. CD8 cells classed as naive were CD45RO-negative and positively selected for CCR7, excluding terminally differentiated effector memory CD45RA+ cells. The sequenced sample was naive CD8+ T cells from PBMCs. The receptors stem from a man aged 18 to 30 in good health. Some clones in this sample may be carry-over from other donors' samples.

The chain recombines TRBV6-6 with TRBJ2-1; 11 nucleotides line up with TRBD2. Trimming at V came to 6 bases and at J to 3 bases, leaving 4 bases not matched to a gene. The CDR3 length is 15 residues. Germline CDR1 reads MNHNY; CDR2 reads SVGAGI (reference sequence). CDR3 in amino acids: CASSWGLADYNEQFF. The CDR3 bases are TGTGCCAGCAGCTGGGGACTAGCGGACTACAATGAGCAGTTCTTC.

In DNA form, the CDR3 reads TGCGCCAGTAAAAGACAGGGGTCCACTGAAGCTTTCTTT. Its protein is CASKRQGSTEAFF. This chain links TRBV4-3 with TRBJ1-1, with 8 nucleotides matching TRBD1. The CDR3 totals 13 residues. Trimming took 9 bases from V and 4 from J; bases not matched to a gene: 7. The germline CDR1 and CDR2 sequences are LGHNA and YSLEER.

The V call is TRBV11-2, the J call TRBJ1-1, with D tentatively TRBD1 (6 bases). CDR1 is SGHAT, CDR2 FQNNGV, per germline. The CDR3 runs 12 residues. V was cut by 7 bases and J by 11 bases, with 17 bases left in between. Here the CDR3 reads CASTAGHLGAFF. The CDR3 nucleotides are TGTGCCAGCACCGCGGGACATTTGGGGGCTTTCTTT.

This rearrangement joins TRBV5-8 to TRBJ2-6, with D possibly TRBD1 on 6 matching bases. Germline V gene data show CDR1 as SGHTS and CDR2 as YDEGEE. The ends were cut back, 2 bases at V and 2 bases at J, with 14 bases in the middle. CDR3 length equals 17 residues. CDR3 in amino acids: CASSFDTGIAGANVLTF. Written as DNA, the CDR3 is TGTGCCAGCAGCTTCGATACAGGGATCGCTGGGGCCAACGTCCTGACTTTC.

The table lists this clone with a few counts. This sample also contains other DNA sequences that code for the same CDR3. The V gene is TRBV5-1, the J gene TRBJ2-7, with D unclear. Germline loops: CDR1 SGHRS, CDR2 YFSETQ. There are 13 residues in the CDR3. Trimming shortened V by 2 bases and J by 2 bases, and 8 bases separated the two germline ends. CDR3 residues: CASSFGQPYEQYF. As DNA, the CDR3 is TGCGCCAGCAGCTTCGGGCAGCCCTACGAGCAGTACTTC.

This clone was found once. V usage is TRBV25-1 and J usage is TRBJ1-6; no clear D gene. Trimming took off 4 bases at V and 6 bases at J, with 10 bases between the two ends. The CDR3 runs 14 residues. Germline assignment: CDR1 MGHDK and CDR2 SYGVNS. CDR3 in amino acids: CASSGGVINSPLHF. The CDR3 bases are TGTGCCAGCAGTGGAGGCGTAATTAATTCACCCCTCCACTTT.

The count of this clone is one. The V and J genes are TRBV7-9 and TRBJ2-5, with unresolved D. Trimming pared 1 base from V and 3 bases from J, leaving 12 bases between. CDR3 length equals 15 residues. Germline V CDR1 and CDR2: SEHNR, FQNEAQ (reference sequence). This chain's CDR3 is CASSLGVANKETQYF. In DNA form, the CDR3 reads TGTGCCAGCAGCTTAGGAGTGGCGAACAAAGAGACCCAGTACTTC.

V usage is TRBV9 and J usage is TRBJ2-7; the match to TRBD2 covers 9 bases. This CDR3 is built from 14 residues. V lost 2 bases and J lost 5; bases outside the gene matches: 5. Germline lookup yields CDR1 SGDLS and CDR2 YYNGEE. CDR3 region: CASSVSGRSNEQYF. For the CDR3, the DNA is TGTGCCAGCAGCGTCAGCGGGAGGTCAAACGAGCAGTACTTC.

This clone was counted once. The rearrangement links TRBV11-2 to TRBJ2-1; perhaps TRBD2 as D (6 bases). Trimming stripped 0 bases from V and 6 bases from J, with 12 bases between. This CDR3 spans 15 amino acids. Germline CDR1 is SGHAT and CDR2 is FQNNGV. This chain's CDR3 is CASSLEFSGTNEQFF. In nucleotides, the CDR3 is TGTGCCAGCAGCTTAGAGTTTAGCGGAACCAATGAGCAGTTCTTC. The full variable domain, its missing parts supplied by reference TRBV11-2 and TRBJ2-1, is EAGVAQSPRYKIIEKRQSVAFWCNPISGHATLYWYQQILGQGPKLLIQFQNNGVVDDSQLPKDRFSAERLKGVDSTLKIQPAKLEDSAVYLCASSLEFSGTNEQFFGPGTRLTVL.